This TCR beta chain came from a study of regulatory T cells in long-lasting Graves disease. CDR3 length: 13 amino acids. Trimming cost V 8 bases and J 6 bases; bases outside gene matches: 2. Germline CDR1 SNHLY, CDR2 FYNNEI. As for time point: persistent/refractory GD, antithyroid drugs over 5 years with positive TRAb. PBMC-extracted RNA yielded the TCR library. Both iRepertoire HTBI primers and Arm-PCR of CDR3 regions were used to build the TCR beta libraries. TCRdb used MiXCR to reprocess the multiplex PCR reads, holding one entry per CDR3 protein. Of about 420,000 distinct CDR3 sequences in the sample, around a quarter were seen once. This clonotype was detected only a few times.

The source was peripheral blood mononuclear cells (PBMCs), collected when the disease was refractory, from a patient treated with antithyroid drugs. This TCR came from a female donor with Graves disease. V gene TRBV2 combines with J gene TRBJ2-2; 11 positions match TRBD2. The CDR3 loop is CASELAGAGELFF. The CDR3 DNA reads as TGTGCCAGCGAACTAGCGGGAGCCGGGGAGCTGTTTTTT.